The entry below describes one T cell receptor (beta chain). The record originates from a study of monozygotic twins with inflammatory bowel disease. TCRdb re-called the 5' RACE reads; one entry per CDR3 protein, DNA not given. The table lists about 380,000 distinct CDR3 sequences. Germline CDR1 is SGHRS and CDR2 is YFSETQ. The CDR3 has 16 amino acids. V usage is TRBV5-1 and J usage is TRBJ2-1; TCRdb reports TRBD1, a call that lacks DNA to check it against. The specimen sequenced was blood. The TCR sequence derives from a human donor with ulcerative colitis or Crohn's disease, or a healthy co-twin of an affected twin (not recorded which). The CDR3 loop reads CASSSLTGTTYNEQFF. Full variable domain (rest looked up from reference TRBV5-1 and TRBJ2-1): KAGVTQTPRYLIKTRGQQVTLSCSPISGHRSVSWYQQTPGQGLQFLFEYFSETQRNKGNFPGRFSGRQFSNSRSEMNVSTLELGDSALYLCASSSLTGTTYNEQFFGPGTRLTVL.